A single sample gave rise to the 27 T cell receptor beta chains below, sequenced in a study of early T cells in non-severe SARS-CoV-2 infection (dated by TCRdb to the early 2020s). Library generation was performed with 5' RACE. Instrument on record: NextSeq 500. The public reads were run again by TCRdb, first through fastp at Q25 and then through MiXCR, and only productive beta chains were kept. Each record represents a unique CDR3 protein, reported with the most common genes and DNA among its rows. The sample data list tens of thousands of distinct CDR3 sequences, and about 5% of these were observed just once. 15% to 20% of the sample is in the top ten clones. Specimen: whole blood. The receptors shown here come from an adult who was a healthcare worker with PCR-confirmed SARS-CoV-2 infection or an uninfected control (not recorded which).

This clonotype was detected ten times or more. The gene calls are TRBV27 and TRBJ1-1, with 7 bases lining up with TRBD1. V dropped 5 bases and J dropped 1; count of bases not matched to a gene: 4. Germline V gene lookup returns CDR1 MNHEY and CDR2 SMNVEV (reference sequence). This CDR3 contains 14 residues. CDR3: CASSMGQRNTEAFF. DNA of the CDR3: TGTGCCAGCAGTATGGGACAGAGGAACACTGAAGCTTTCTTT.

This clonotype was found many times. The V and J genes are TRBV12-3 or TRBV12-4 and TRBJ1-2; 7 bases are shared with TRBD1. The CDR3 runs 14 residues. V lost 2 bases to trimming and J lost 3 bases; unmatched junction nucleotides: 3. CDR3: CASSLTGADYGYTF. Written as DNA, the CDR3 is TGTGCCAGCAGTTTAACAGGGGCGGACTATGGCTACACCTTC.

Relative to its sample, this clonotype is medium-sized (0.01 to 0.1%). At one end, the junction sequence differs from germline, possibly due to a read error. J is TRBJ1-6 and V is TRBV2; D unclear. The CDR3 covers 12 residues. Germline CDR1 SNHLY, CDR2 FYNNEI. As DNA, the CDR3 is TGTGCCAGCAGGAAGGAGAATTCCCCCCTCCACTTT. Its translation is CASRKENSPLHF.

This chain uses TRBV29-1 with TRBJ2-3; 8 nucleotides match TRBD2. Unmatched junction bases numbered 6, after V lost 7 bases and J lost 3 bases. Looked up from germline, CDR1 is SQVTM and CDR2 is ANQGSEA. The CDR3 has 13 residues. The CDR3 nucleotides read TGCAGCGCCGCGGGGGGAAGAACAGATACGCAGTATTTT. Translated: CSAAGGRTDTQYF.

This clonotype was detected ten times or more. This chain joins TRBV11-3 and TRBJ2-1, with D possibly TRBD1 on 5 matching bases. The germline V gene has CDR1 SGHNT and CDR2 YENEEA. This CDR3 is 15 amino acids long. Trimming cost V 5 bases and J 4 bases, with 15 bases left between them. The CDR3 loop reads CASSPTPKGYNEQFF. The CDR3 DNA is TGTGCCAGCAGCCCGACACCTAAGGGGTACAATGAGCAGTTCTTC.

This clonotype came up a few times. The chain links TRBV7-9 to TRBJ1-1; 9 positions match TRBD1. CDR3 length: 14 residues. CDR1 and CDR2 (germline): SEHNR, FQNEAQ (reference sequence). V lost 5 bases, J lost 4 bases, and 5 bases stayed unmatched. CDR3: CASSRTGVSTEAFF. CDR3 nucleotides: TGTGCCAGCAGCCGGACAGGGGTTAGCACTGAAGCTTTCTTT. Using reference TRBV7-9 and TRBJ1-1 for the parts outside the CDR3, the full variable domain is DTGVSQNPRHKITKRGQNVTFRCDPISEHNRLYWYRQTLGQGPEFLTYFQNEAQLEKSRLLSDRFSAERPKGSFSTLEIQRTEQGDSAMYLCASSRTGVSTEAFFGQGTRLTVV.

This clonotype occurred many times. The rearrangement uses TRBV28 and TRBJ2-7; D is perhaps TRBD1 (6 bases). The CDR3 has 13 residues. The germline CDR1 and CDR2 sequences are MDHEN and SYDVKM. V was cut by 6 bases and J by 3 bases, with 12 bases left in between. The CDR3 is CASRGDTYYEQYF. DNA for the CDR3: TGTGCCAGCAGGGGGGACACCTACTACGAGCAGTACTTC.

This clonotype showed up many times. This rearrangement joins TRBV6-6 to TRBJ1-6, with D unclear. The CDR3 covers 13 residues. The germline V gene has CDR1 MNHNY and CDR2 SVGAGI (reference sequence). Between the trimmed V and J ends, which lost 0 bases and 14 bases, there was a span of 11 bases. CDR3 coding DNA: TGTGCCAGCAGTTACTCGATTTCCCGGGCCCTCCACTTT. Encoded protein: CASSYSISRALHF.

This clonotype was seen many times. This chain joins TRBV20-1 and TRBJ2-5; 11 bases are a match to TRBD1. Per germline, CDR1 DFQATT and CDR2 SNEGSKA (reference sequence). The ends lost 4 bases at V and 4 bases at J; junction bases unmatched: 8. The CDR3 spans 15 residues. The CDR3 reads CSAKYGGTGGETQYF. In nucleotides, the CDR3 is TGCAGTGCTAAATACGGTGGGACAGGGGGAGAGACCCAGTACTTC.

The sample holds a few counts of this clonotype. The J gene is TRBJ2-1, the V gene TRBV7-9, with a weak D call TRBD2 (5 bases). V shed 11 bases and J shed 0 bases, with 20 bases lying between them. The CDR3 extends over 16 amino acids. Germline V CDR1 and CDR2: SEHNR, FQNEAQ (reference sequence). CDR3 protein: CALTSPNRGSYNEQFF. As DNA, the CDR3 is TGTGCCCTTACCTCCCCCAATCGGGGCTCCTACAATGAGCAGTTCTTC.

This clonotype was seen many times. The chain joins TRBV7-2 to TRBJ1-2, with D perhaps TRBD1 (5 bases). V lost 4 bases and J lost 2, with 11 bases in between. This CDR3 region has 14 residues. The germline CDR1 and CDR2 sequences are SGHTA and FQGNSA. CDR3 sequence reads: CASSSVAGNYGYTF. The CDR3 DNA follows: TGTGCCAGCAGCTCGGTGGCAGGGAACTATGGCTACACCTTC.

This clonotype was observed at least ten times. J is TRBJ1-2 and V is TRBV6-9; no clear D. Germline loops: CDR1 MNHGY, CDR2 SVAAGI. The V end lost 7 bases, the J end lost 7 bases, and 19 bases lay between the germline ends. The CDR3 length is 14 residues. In DNA form, the CDR3 reads TGTGCCAGCAAGGAAGGATCCTCCCCTGGTGGCTACACCTTC. Its protein product is CASKEGSSPGGYTF.

This clonotype has at least ten counts. V gene TRBV4-1 combines with J gene TRBJ2-7, with 12 bases lining up with TRBD1. With V trimmed by 1 base and J by 7 bases, 11 bases remained unmatched. The germline V gene has CDR1 MGHRA and CDR2 YSYEKL. This CDR3 spans 17 amino acids. CDR3 sequence: CASSQGRDRGREREQYF. For the CDR3, the DNA is TGCGCCAGCAGCCAAGGGCGGGACAGGGGGCGAGAGAGAGAGCAGTACTTC.

This clonotype was observed at least ten times. The chain joins TRBV29-1 to TRBJ2-1; unclear D gene. CDR1 is SQVTM, CDR2 ANQGSEA, per germline. Trimming removed 7 bases at V and 7 bases at J, with 8 bases between. This CDR3 region has 10 residues. CDR3 nucleotide sequence: TGCAGCGCCGAACGGAATGAGCAGTTCTTC. Its translation is CSAERNEQFF.

In its sample, this clonotype was seen many times. The chain joins TRBV7-2 to TRBJ2-1; TRBD2 matches 10 bases. This CDR3 region has 15 residues. Germline loops: CDR1 SGHTA, CDR2 FQGNSA. Germline trimming cut 0 bases from V and 15 bases from J; bases unmatched to any gene: 11. Here the CDR3 reads CASSLARAGGRQRFF. Here the CDR3 DNA reads TGTGCCAGCAGCTTAGCGAGAGCGGGGGGGCGGCAGAGGTTCTTC.

There are many counts of this clonotype. This rearrangement joins TRBV29-1 to TRBJ2-4; 12 bases map to TRBD1. CDR1 and CDR2 from the germline V gene are SQVTM and ANQGSEA. The V segment lost 6 bases and the J segment 9 bases; nucleotides outside the gene matches: 3. The length of the CDR3 is 12 residues. The CDR3 loop is CSVGQGAGIQYF. CDR3 sequence (DNA): TGCAGCGTGGGACAGGGGGCCGGCATTCAGTACTTC.

In its sample, this clonotype was seen many times. The chain joins TRBV7-7 to TRBJ2-1; TRBD2 might be the D (5 bases). The CDR3 spans 15 residues. Trimming removed 1 base at V and 2 bases at J, with 9 bases between. Germline CDR1 SSHAT, CDR2 FNYEAQ (reference sequence). The CDR3 region is CASSLVLGPYNEQFF. The CDR3 bases are TGTGCCAGCAGCTTAGTACTAGGCCCCTACAATGAGCAGTTCTTC.

About this clonotype itself: A much more abundant neighbour one base away suggests this may be a read error. V gene TRBV4-1 combines with J gene TRBJ2-3, with D tentatively TRBD1 (6 bases). Trimming took off 4 bases at V and 15 bases at J, with 17 bases between the two ends. Per the germline V gene, CDR1 is MGHRA and CDR2 is YSYEKL. The CDR3 sequence is 12 residues long. The CDR3 reads CASSLEGTPHYF. Written as DNA, the CDR3 is TGCGCCAGCAGCCTAGAGGGGACACCCCATTATTTT.

This clonotype was detected many times. The chain is built from TRBV29-1 and TRBJ1-2, with D hard to call. The CDR3 runs to 14 residues. CDR1 SQVTM and CDR2 ANQGSEA come from the germline V gene. V was trimmed by 0 bases and J by 4 bases, leaving 12 bases between them. The CDR3 DNA sequence: TGCAGCGTTGAAGATCCGAGGGCCGCCTATGGCTACACCTTC. Translating gives CSVEDPRAAYGYTF.

This clonotype showed up just a few times. V gene TRBV2 combines with J gene TRBJ2-1; 8 nucleotides align to TRBD1. CDR1 and CDR2 from the germline V gene are SNHLY and FYNNEI. The CDR3 totals 15 residues. Germline trimming cut 7 bases from V and 0 bases from J; bases unmatched to any gene: 5. CDR3 residues: CASTYRGSSYNEQFF. The CDR3 DNA reads as TGTGCCAGCACCTACAGGGGGAGCTCCTACAATGAGCAGTTCTTC.

A single count supports this clonotype. Just one base apart from a much larger clone, this may be a read error. This chain links TRBV5-1 with TRBJ2-1; 7 bases line up with TRBD1. From germline, CDR1 is SGHRS and CDR2 YFSETQ. This CDR3 is built from 14 residues. The CDR3 loop is CASGTGESYNEQLF. The CDR3 bases are TGCGCCAGCGGAACAGGGGAATCCTACAATGAGCAGCTCTTC.

This clonotype appeared many times. The CDR3 DNA follows: TGCGCCAGCAGTGGACACGTCACCGGGGAGCTGTTTTTT. This encodes CASSGHVTGELFF. The chain links TRBV10-1 to TRBJ2-2; D gene unclear. This CDR3 comprises 13 residues. The germline V and J ends were trimmed by 4 bases and 4 bases, with 7 bases remaining between them. Germline V gene lookup returns CDR1 WNHNN and CDR2 SYGVQD (reference sequence).

At least ten counts were recorded for this clonotype. This chain connects TRBV7-6 to TRBJ1-1; D is undetermined. Germline CDR1 and CDR2: SGHVS and FNYEAQ. V was clipped by 0 bases and J by 0 bases, with 5 bases between them. CDR3 length: 14 residues. This chain's CDR3 is CASSLAWVNTEAFF. CDR3 sequence (DNA): TGTGCCAGCAGCTTAGCGTGGGTGAACACTGAAGCTTTCTTT.

The sample holds a few counts of this clonotype. The chain joins TRBV12-3 or TRBV12-4 to TRBJ2-7; D possibly corresponds to TRBD2 (9 bases). There are 16 residues in the CDR3. Trimming took off 6 bases at V and 3 bases at J, with 21 bases between the two ends. This CDR3 is CASRTGGLAFLYEQYF. CDR3 nucleotides: TGTGCCAGCAGAACAGGGGGACTAGCTTTCCTCTACGAGCAGTACTTC.

This clonotype was seen repeatedly, ten times or more. The chain links TRBV27 to TRBJ2-7, with D perhaps TRBD1 (5 bases). Germline V lookup: CDR1 MNHEY, CDR2 SMNVEV (reference sequence). The germline V and J ends were trimmed by 9 bases and 6 bases, with 24 bases remaining between them. This CDR3 region has 15 residues. The CDR3 DNA sequence: TGTGCCAGTCAACCCACTCCTTCGACAGTCACCGAGCAGTACTTC. Translation gives CASQPTPSTVTEQYF.

In its sample, this clonotype was seen many times. The rearrangement joins TRBV7-2 to TRBJ2-3; TRBD2 is a possible D gene (7 bases). V was clipped by 7 bases and J by 1 base, with 12 bases between them. CDR1 is SGHTA and CDR2 is FQGNSA in the germline V gene. The CDR3 is 14 residues long. For the CDR3, the DNA is TGTGCCAGCAAGCCGGGGGGCGGCACAGATACGCAGTATTTT. It specifies CASKPGGGTDTQYF.

Worth noting for this clonotype: A single base separates this from a much larger clone, so it may be a read error. This chain uses TRBV12-3 or TRBV12-4 with TRBJ1-1, with D possibly TRBD1 on 5 matching bases. With 4 bases removed from V and 4 bases from J, the gap between germline ends came to 13 bases. The CDR3 is 14 amino acids. The CDR3 DNA sequence: TGTGCCAGCAGTTCTCAGGGCAGCGGCACTGAAGCTTTCTTT. This translates into CASSSQGSGTEAFF.